This T cell receptor (beta chain) was sequenced during a study of shared T cell receptors in the human thymus. This table comes from immunoSEQ multiplex PCR, and its TCRdb copy is limited to in-frame clones, with some not included. The table lists hundreds of thousands of clones, 75% to 85% of them singletons. CDR3 length equals 16 residues. This same sample was also taken into another study, of human thymus T cells.

Sequenced input: thymocytes. The sequence was obtained from a boy under three years old with a congenital heart defect. This rearrangement joins TRBV1 to TRBJ2-7; the D segment call TRBD2 is taken from the table without a DNA check. TRBV1 is a known pseudogene. CDR3 nucleotide sequence: TGCACCAGCAGCCAAGCCTTCGGGACTAGAGCCTTCGAGCAGTACTTC. It codes for CTSSQAFGTRAFEQYF.